What follows is one T cell receptor beta chain and its context. V was clipped by 1 base and J by 3 bases, with 9 bases between them. This CDR3 is 14 amino acids long. CDR1 is SNHLY and CDR2 is FYNNEI in the germline V gene. This sample was included in a study of blood T cell repertoires in COVID-19. Background on the study: From the United States, Italy and Spain came samples of acute and convalescent COVID-19. PBMCs, B-cell-depleted T cells, or T cells provided the cDNA or gDNA that made up the material.

In the original workflow: By means of reference gene primer amplification, nucleated cell counts were estimated. Produced via immunoSEQ multiplex PCR; TCRdb's table is partial and in-frame only. From that table come the V and J calls and clone size; the DNA was used to work out D and trimming. The table has roughly 330,000 clones, roughly 82% seen once. The V and J genes are TRBV2 and TRBJ1-2; D remains ambiguous. This sequence was found in a woman aged 50 to 65 with acute or convalescent COVID-19. What was sequenced was peripheral blood. The CDR3 loop is CASSEGEADYGYTF. CDR3 DNA sequence: TGTGCCAGCAGTGAAGGGGAGGCGGACTATGGCTACACCTTC.